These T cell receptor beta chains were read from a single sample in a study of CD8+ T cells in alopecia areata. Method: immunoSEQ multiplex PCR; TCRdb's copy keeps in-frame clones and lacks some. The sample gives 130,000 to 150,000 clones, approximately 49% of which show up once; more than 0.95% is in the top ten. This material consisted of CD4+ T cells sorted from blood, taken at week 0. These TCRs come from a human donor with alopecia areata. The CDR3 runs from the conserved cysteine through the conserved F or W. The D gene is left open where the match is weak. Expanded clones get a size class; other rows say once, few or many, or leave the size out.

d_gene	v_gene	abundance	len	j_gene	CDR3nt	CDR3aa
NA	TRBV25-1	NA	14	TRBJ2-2	TGTGCCAGCTTTGGAAGGGTCAACACCGGGGAGCTGTTTTTT	CASFGRVNTGELFF
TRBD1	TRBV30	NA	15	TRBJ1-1	TGTGCCTGGAGAATCCGCGACAGGGGGAACACTGAAGCTTTCTTT	CAWRIRDRGNTEAFF
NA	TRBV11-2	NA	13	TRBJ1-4	TGTGCCAGCAGCTTGAGGGGCAGGGAAAAACTGTTTTTT	CASSLRGREKLFF
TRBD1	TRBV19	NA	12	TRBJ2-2	TGTGCCAGTAGCCTCGGACAGGGTGGGCTGTTTTTT	CASSLGQGGLFF
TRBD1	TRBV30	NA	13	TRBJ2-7	TGTGCCTGGATGGGGACAGGGCGGAACGAGCAGTACTTC	CAWMGTGRNEQYF
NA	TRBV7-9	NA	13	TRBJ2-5	TGTGCCAGCAGCTTAGGGATATGGGCGGCCCAGTACTTC	CASSLGIWAAQYF
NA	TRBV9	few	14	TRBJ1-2	TGTGCCAGCAGCGGATTATTTGGGGGGAATGGCTACACCTTC	CASSGLFGGNGYTF
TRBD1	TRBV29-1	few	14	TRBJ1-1	TGCAGCGTAAAGGACAGGGCTGAGTACACTGAAGCTTTCTTT	CSVKDRAEYTEAFF
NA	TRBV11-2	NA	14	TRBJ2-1	TGTGCCAGCAGCTTAGGGGTAGTATACAATGAGCAGTTCTTC	CASSLGVVYNEQFF
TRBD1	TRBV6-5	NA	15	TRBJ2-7	TGTGCCAGCAGTTACTCGGGGACAGGGGGTTTCGAGCAGTACTTC	CASSYSGTGGFEQYF